The present entry profiles one TCR beta chain with its context. The antigen remains undetermined. With no exceptions, donors were healthy Caucasians. The data stem from a study of identical twins. The CDR3 runs 14 residues. V was clipped by 5 bases and J by 7 bases; unmatched bases: 6. Looked up from germline, CDR1 is MNHEY and CDR2 is SMNVEV (reference sequence). One entry per CDR3 protein results from TCRdb running MiXCR on the 5' RACE reads. The sample contains a few hundred thousand distinct CDR3 sequences, roughly 9% of which appear only once. Points from the study as a whole: Analyses based on zero insertions could be partly confounded by invariant MAIT and iNKT cells. Twins shared beta out-of-frame sequences in excess, but this excess was weaker. Out-of-frame alpha sequences common to twins exhibited an excess of low generation probability.

The V call is TRBV27, the J call TRBJ2-1, with 9 bases matching TRBD2. This sequence originates from a woman aged 50 to 60 in good health. The sample consisted of naive T cells sorted from blood. CDR3 in DNA: TGTGCCAGCAGTATCAGGACTAGCGCTAATGAGCAGTTCTTC. Protein sequence: CASSIRTSANEQFF.